This TCR beta chain was identified during a study of naive and memory T cell subsets. CD8 T cells were positively selected from what remained after CD4 positive selection. Four subsets defined by CD45RA and CD27 were sorted after CD3, CD4, CD8 and live/dead staining. Overall study findings and caveats: Diversity fell and Gini index rose from naive through CM, EM, EMRA. A few larger clonotypes appeared in naive repertoires, especially CD8, possibly memory cells re-expressing CD45RA.

The beta constant-region primer was an equimolar mix of two oligonucleotides covering TRBC1 and TRBC2. Nested alpha and beta constant-region primers with the SP2 primer drove four PCR rounds on ligated cDNA. The cDNA 3' end received a ligated single-stranded oligonucleotide carrying the SP2 primer and a 12-nucleotide UMI. TCRdb used MiXCR to reprocess the UMI-ligation and nested PCR reads, holding one entry per CDR3 protein. The sample contains 120,000 to 150,000 distinct CDR3 sequences, approximately 20% of which appear only once. Regarding this clonotype: Its antigen is currently unknown.

The source material was naive CD8+ T cells from blood. This receptor was obtained from a human donor in good health.

The CDR3 sequence: CASSLGTGWFF. As DNA, the CDR3 is TGTGCCAGCAGTTTAGGGACAGGGTGGTTCTTC. This chain uses TRBV27 with TRBJ2-1, with 9 bases matching TRBD1. The V gene end was trimmed by 2 bases and the J gene end by 15 bases; junction bases not matched to a gene: 2. The CDR3 runs 11 residues. Germline CDR1 MNHEY, CDR2 SMNVEV (reference sequence).